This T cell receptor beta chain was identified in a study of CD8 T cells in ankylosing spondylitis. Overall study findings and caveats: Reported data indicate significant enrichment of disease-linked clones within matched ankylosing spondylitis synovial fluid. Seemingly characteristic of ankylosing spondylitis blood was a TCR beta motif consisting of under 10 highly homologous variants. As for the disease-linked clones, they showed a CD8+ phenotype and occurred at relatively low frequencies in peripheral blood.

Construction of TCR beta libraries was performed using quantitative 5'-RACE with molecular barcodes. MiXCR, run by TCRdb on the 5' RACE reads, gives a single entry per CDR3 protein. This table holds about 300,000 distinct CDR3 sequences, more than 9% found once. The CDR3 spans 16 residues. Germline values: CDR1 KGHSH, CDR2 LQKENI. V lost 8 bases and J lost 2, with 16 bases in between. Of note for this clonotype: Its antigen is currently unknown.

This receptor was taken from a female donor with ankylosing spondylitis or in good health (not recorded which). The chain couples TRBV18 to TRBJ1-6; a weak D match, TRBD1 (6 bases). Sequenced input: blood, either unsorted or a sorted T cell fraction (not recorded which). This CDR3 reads CASQLKQGAYNSPLHF. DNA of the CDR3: TGTGCCAGCCAATTAAAACAGGGTGCCTATAATTCACCCCTCCACTTT.